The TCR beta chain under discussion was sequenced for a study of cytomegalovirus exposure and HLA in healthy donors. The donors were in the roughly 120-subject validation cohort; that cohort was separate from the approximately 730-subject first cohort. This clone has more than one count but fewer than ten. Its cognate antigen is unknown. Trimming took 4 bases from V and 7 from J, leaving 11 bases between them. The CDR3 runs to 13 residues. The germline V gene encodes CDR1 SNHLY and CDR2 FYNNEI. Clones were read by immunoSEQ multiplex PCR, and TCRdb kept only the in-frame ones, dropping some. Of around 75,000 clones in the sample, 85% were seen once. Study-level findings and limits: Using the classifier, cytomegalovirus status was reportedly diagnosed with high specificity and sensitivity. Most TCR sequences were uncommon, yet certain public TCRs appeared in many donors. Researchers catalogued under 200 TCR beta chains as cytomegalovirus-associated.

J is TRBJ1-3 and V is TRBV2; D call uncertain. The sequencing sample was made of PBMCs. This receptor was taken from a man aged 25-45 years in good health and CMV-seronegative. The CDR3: CASSGVSVNTIYF. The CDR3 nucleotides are TGTGCCAGCAGTGGAGTCAGCGTCAACACCATATATTTT.